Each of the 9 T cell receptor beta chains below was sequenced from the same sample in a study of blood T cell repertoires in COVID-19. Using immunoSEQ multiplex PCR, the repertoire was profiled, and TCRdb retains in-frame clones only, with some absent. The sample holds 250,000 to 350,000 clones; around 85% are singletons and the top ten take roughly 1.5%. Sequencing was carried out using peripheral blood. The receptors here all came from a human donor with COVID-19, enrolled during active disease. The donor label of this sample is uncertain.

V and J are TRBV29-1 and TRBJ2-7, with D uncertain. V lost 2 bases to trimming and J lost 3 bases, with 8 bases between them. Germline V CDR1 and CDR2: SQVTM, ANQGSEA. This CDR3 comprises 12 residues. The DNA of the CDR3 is TGCAGCGTTGAAACGGCTAGCTACGAGCAGTACTTC. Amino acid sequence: CSVETASYEQYF.

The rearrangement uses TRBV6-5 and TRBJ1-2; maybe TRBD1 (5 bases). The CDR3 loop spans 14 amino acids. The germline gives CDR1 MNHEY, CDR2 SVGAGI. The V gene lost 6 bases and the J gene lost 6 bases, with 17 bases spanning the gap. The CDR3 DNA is TGTGCCAGCAGAAAGACAGCCCAGAGTAATGGCTACACCTTC. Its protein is CASRKTAQSNGYTF.

DNA of the CDR3: TGTGCCAGTAGTAGCTTAGCGGCTAGCTCCTACAATGAGCAGTTCTTC. Residues: CASSSLAASSYNEQFF. The rearrangement links TRBV19 to TRBJ2-1, with TRBD2 as a possible D gene (6 bases). Germline CDR1 and CDR2: LNHDA and SQIVND (reference sequence). V lost 4 bases and J lost 0, with 13 bases in between. The CDR3 length is 16 residues.

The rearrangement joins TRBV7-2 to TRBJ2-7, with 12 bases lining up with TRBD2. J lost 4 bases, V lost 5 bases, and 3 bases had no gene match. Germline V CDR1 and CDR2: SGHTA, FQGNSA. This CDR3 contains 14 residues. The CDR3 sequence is CASSRTSGMYEQYF. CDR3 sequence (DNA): TGTGCCAGCAGCAGGACTAGCGGGATGTACGAGCAGTACTTC.

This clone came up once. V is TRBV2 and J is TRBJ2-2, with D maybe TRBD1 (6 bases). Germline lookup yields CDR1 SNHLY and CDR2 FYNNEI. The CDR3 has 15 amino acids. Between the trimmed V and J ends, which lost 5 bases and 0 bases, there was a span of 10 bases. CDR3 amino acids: CASSRDNPNTGELFF. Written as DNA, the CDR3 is TGTGCCAGCAGTCGGGACAACCCGAACACCGGGGAGCTGTTTTTT.

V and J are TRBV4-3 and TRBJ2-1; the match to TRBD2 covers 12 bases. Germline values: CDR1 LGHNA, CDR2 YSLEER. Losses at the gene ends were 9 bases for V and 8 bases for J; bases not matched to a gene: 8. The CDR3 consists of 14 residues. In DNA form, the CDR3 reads TGCGCCAGTTCCCTAGCGGGAGGGCCCTATGAGCAGTTCTTC. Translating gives CASSLAGGPYEQFF.

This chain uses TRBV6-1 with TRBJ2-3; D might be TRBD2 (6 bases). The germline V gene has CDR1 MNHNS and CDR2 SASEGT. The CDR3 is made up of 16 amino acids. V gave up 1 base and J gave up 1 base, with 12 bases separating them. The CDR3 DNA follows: TGTGCCAGCAGTGAAGGAGCGGGCCAGGGCACAGATACGCAGTATTTT. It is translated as CASSEGAGQGTDTQYF.

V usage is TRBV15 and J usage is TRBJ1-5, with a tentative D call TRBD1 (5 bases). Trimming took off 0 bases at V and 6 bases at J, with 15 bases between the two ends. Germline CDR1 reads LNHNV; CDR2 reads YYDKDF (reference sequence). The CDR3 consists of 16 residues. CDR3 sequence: CATSRDASSGGQPQHF. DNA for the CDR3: TGTGCCACCAGCAGAGATGCAAGCTCGGGGGGTCAGCCCCAGCATTTT.

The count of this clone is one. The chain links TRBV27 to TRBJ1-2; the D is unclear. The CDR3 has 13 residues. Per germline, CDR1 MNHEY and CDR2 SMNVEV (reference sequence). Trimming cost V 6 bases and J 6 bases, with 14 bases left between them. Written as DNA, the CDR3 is TGTGCCAGCAGGAGCGGATCATACAATGGCTACACCTTC. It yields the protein CASRSGSYNGYTF.